There are many counts of the clone carrying this T cell receptor (beta chain). This sample is drawn from a study of T-cell memory formation after mild COVID-19. TCRdb redid the calling of the 5' RACE reads with MiXCR, one entry per CDR3 protein. The data show 120,000 to 150,000 distinct CDR3 sequences, with 11% to 15% seen just once and about 26% held by the top ten. The TCR originated in an adult woman who had mild COVID-19 (a few samples of this study predate the infection). Cell type and time point are not known. Sample: PBMCs or a T cell subset sorted from them (not recorded which).

CDR3 loop: CSARNPGHPHGYTF. The CDR3 nucleotides read TGCAGTGCTAGAAATCCGGGGCACCCTCATGGCTACACCTTC. This rearrangement joins TRBV20-1 to TRBJ1-2; D might be TRBD1 (5 bases). The length of the CDR3 is 14 residues. Germline loops: CDR1 DFQATT, CDR2 SNEGSKA (reference sequence). The ends were cut back, 2 bases at V and 6 bases at J, with 16 bases in the middle.